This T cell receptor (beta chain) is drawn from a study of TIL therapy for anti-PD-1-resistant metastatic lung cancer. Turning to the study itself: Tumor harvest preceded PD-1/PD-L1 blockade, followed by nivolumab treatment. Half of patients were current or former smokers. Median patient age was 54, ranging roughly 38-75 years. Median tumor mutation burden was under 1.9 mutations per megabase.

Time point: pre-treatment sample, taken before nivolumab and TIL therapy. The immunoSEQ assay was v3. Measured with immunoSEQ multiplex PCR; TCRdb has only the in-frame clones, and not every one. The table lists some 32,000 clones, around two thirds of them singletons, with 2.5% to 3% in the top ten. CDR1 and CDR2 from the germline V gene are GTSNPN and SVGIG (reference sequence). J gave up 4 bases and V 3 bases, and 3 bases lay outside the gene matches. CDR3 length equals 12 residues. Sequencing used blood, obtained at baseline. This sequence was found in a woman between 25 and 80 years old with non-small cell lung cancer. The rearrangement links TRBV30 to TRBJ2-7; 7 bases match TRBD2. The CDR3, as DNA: TGTGCCTGGAGCCGCGGGGGTTACGAGCAGTACTTC. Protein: CAWSRGGYEQYF.